Listed below are T cell receptor beta chains from one sample, sequenced in a study of CD8+ T cells in alopecia areata. The method was immunoSEQ multiplex PCR; TCRdb's version includes in-frame clones alone and lacks a portion of them. The data contain 220,000 or so clones, more than 45% of them singletons. Sequenced here: CD4+ T cells sorted from blood, sampled at week 0. These receptor sequences come from a human donor with alopecia areata. CDR3s include the opening cysteine and the closing phenylalanine or tryptophan. Each record gives: D gene, J gene, V gene, clone size, CDR3 protein, CDR3 DNA. The D gene is left open where the match is weak. Expanded clones get a size class; other rows say once, few or many, or leave the size out.

.	TRBJ1-5	TRBV18	once	CASSPGSEGRPQHF	TGTGCCAGCTCACCTGGGTCCGAAGGGAGGCCCCAGCATTTT
.	TRBJ1-3	TRBV30	.	CGMGLPGNTIYF	TGTGGGATGGGGCTACCCGGAAACACCATATATTTT
.	TRBJ2-3	TRBV27	.	CASRRAGKDTQYF	TGTGCCAGCAGGCGAGCAGGGAAAGATACGCAGTATTTT
.	TRBJ2-2	TRBV30	.	CAWSRQPAGELFF	TGTGCCTGGAGTCGACAGCCCGCCGGGGAGCTGTTTTTT
.	TRBJ1-6	TRBV7-2	once	CASSLNSPLHF	TGTGCCAGCAGCTTAAATTCACCCCTCCACTTT
TRBD1	TRBJ2-1	TRBV13	.	CASRRTGQGAGDEQFF	TGTGCCAGCAGGCGAACGGGACAGGGGGCTGGCGATGAGCAGTTCTTC
.	TRBJ1-6	TRBV6-5	.	CASTFSGQGNSPLHF	TGTGCCAGCACCTTTAGTGGGCAGGGGAATTCACCCCTCCACTTT
TRBD1	TRBJ1-4	TRBV29-1	.	CSVVPGQGNEKLFF	TGCAGCGTTGTCCCGGGACAGGGTAATGAAAAACTGTTTTTT
.	TRBJ1-2	TRBV2	.	CASSEESAWGYTF	TGTGCCAGCAGTGAAGAAAGTGCGTGGGGCTACACCTTC
TRBD2	TRBJ2-3	TRBV29-1	.	CSVSKSGARTDTQYF	TGCAGCGTTAGTAAAAGCGGGGCACGCACAGATACGCAGTATTTT
TRBD1	TRBJ1-2	TRBV7-2	few	CASSSQGQGPYGYTF	TGTGCCAGCAGCTCCCAGGGACAGGGCCCCTATGGCTACACCTTC
.	TRBJ1-4	TRBV30	.	CAWSVHSREQLFF	TGTGCCTGGAGTGTACATTCCAGGGAACAACTGTTTTTT
.	TRBJ2-1	TRBV29-1	few	CSGGRNNEQFF	TGCAGCGGCGGGCGGAACAATGAGCAGTTCTTC
TRBD1	TRBJ1-2	TRBV7-2	.	CASSQVGQTYGYTF	TGTGCCAGCAGCCAAGTGGGACAGACGTATGGCTACACCTTC
TRBD1	TRBJ2-7	TRBV27	few	CASSLIQGADEQYF	TGTGCCAGCAGTTTAATCCAGGGGGCGGACGAGCAGTACTTC
.	TRBJ1-2	TRBV30	few	CAWSARNNYGYTF	TGTGCCTGGAGTGCCAGGAATAACTATGGCTACACCTTC
TRBD2	TRBJ2-7	TRBV18	.	CASSPAPAGEDEQYF	TGTGCCAGCTCACCGGCCCCAGCGGGAGAAGACGAGCAGTACTTC
.	TRBJ2-7	TRBV4-1	.	CASSQVANSYEQYF	TGCGCCAGCAGCCAAGTTGCTAACTCCTACGAGCAGTACTTC
.	TRBJ1-4	TRBV10-3	few	CAASPREDEKLFF	TGTGCCGCCTCGCCCAGGGAGGATGAAAAACTGTTTTTT
.	TRBJ2-5	TRBV30	few	CALRRGTQETQYF	TGTGCCTTACGCCGGGGGACTCAAGAGACCCAGTACTTC
.	TRBJ1-1	TRBV18	.	CASSQILRNTEAFF	TGTGCCAGCTCACAGATCCTACGGAACACTGAAGCTTTCTTT
.	TRBJ1-2	TRBV29-1	.	CSVVRDTRGGYTF	TGCAGCGTCGTCCGGGACACTCGGGGCGGCTACACCTTC
.	TRBJ2-7	TRBV7-2	.	CASSLVQLSSYEQYF	TGTGCCAGCAGCTTAGTACAGCTAAGCTCCTACGAGCAGTACTTC
TRBD1	TRBJ1-2	TRBV5-6	.	CASSLTGTANYGYTF	TGTGCCAGCAGCTTGACAGGGACAGCTAACTATGGCTACACCTTC
.	TRBJ1-1	TRBV10-3	.	CAISSDLNTEAFF	TGTGCCATCAGTTCGGACTTGAACACTGAAGCTTTCTTT
.	TRBJ1-1	TRBV10-3	once	CASRVGVGAEAFF	TGTGCCAGCCGGGTAGGGGTAGGCGCTGAAGCTTTCTTT
TRBD1	TRBJ2-3	TRBV29-1	once	CSGGQRNTDTQYF	TGCAGCGGGGGACAGCGGAACACAGATACGCAGTATTTT
.	TRBJ2-3	TRBV7-3	.	CASSSDFTDTQYF	TGTGCCAGCAGCTCAGACTTTACAGATACGCAGTATTTT
.	TRBJ2-5	TRBV7-3	.	CASSYRGGETQYF	TGTGCCAGCAGCTACAGGGGAGGAGAGACCCAGTACTTC
.	TRBJ1-1	TRBV7-2	.	CASSHWRDTEAFF	TGTGCCAGCAGCCACTGGAGGGACACTGAAGCTTTCTTT
.	TRBJ2-7	TRBV5-1	once	CASSDPLADLSYEQYF	TGCGCCAGCAGCGACCCATTAGCGGACCTCTCCTACGAGCAGTACTTC
.	TRBJ2-1	TRBV7-9	.	CAMRLGAGEQFF	TGTGCCATGAGATTGGGGGCGGGTGAGCAGTTCTTC
.	TRBJ1-6	TRBV28	.	CASKSSHNSPLHF	TGTGCCAGCAAATCATCCCATAATTCACCCCTCCACTTT
TRBD1	TRBJ1-1	TRBV30	.	CAWSVGQGTEAFF	TGTGCCTGGAGTGTCGGACAGGGCACTGAAGCTTTCTTT
.	TRBJ1-1	TRBV29-1	few	CSVRAILSSTEAFF	TGCAGCGTCCGTGCCATATTGAGTAGCACTGAAGCTTTCTTT
.	TRBJ2-3	TRBV30	few	CAWGASTDTQYF	TGTGCCTGGGGAGCCAGCACAGATACGCAGTATTTT
.	TRBJ1-2	TRBV7-2	.	CASSTGQPPYGYTF	TGTGCCAGCAGCACAGGACAACCTCCTTATGGCTACACCTTC
.	TRBJ1-3	TRBV9	.	CASSPSGRGVGNTIYF	TGTGCCAGCAGCCCCTCGGGAAGGGGTGTCGGAAACACCATATATTTT
.	TRBJ1-3	TRBV9	.	CASSVSRGGNTIYF	TGTGCCAGCAGCGTCTCCAGGGGTGGAAACACCATATATTTT
.	TRBJ2-2	TRBV7-9	.	CASSPLMGGSTGELFF	TGTGCCAGCAGCCCCCTGATGGGGGGCTCGACCGGGGAGCTGTTTTTT
.	TRBJ2-2	TRBV5-1	few	CASSLSPHANTGELFF	TGCGCCAGCAGCTTGTCTCCGCACGCGAACACCGGGGAGCTGTTTTTT
.	TRBJ2-1	TRBV5-1	.	CASSLSGVPYNEQFF	TGCGCCAGCAGCTTATCAGGGGTCCCCTACAATGAGCAGTTCTTC
TRBD2	TRBJ2-3	TRBV10-1	.	CASSDAGGSQYF	TGCGCCAGCAGTGACGCGGGGGGCTCGCAGTATTTT
TRBD1	TRBJ1-2	TRBV6-5	few	CASSSPGQGVYGYTF	TGTGCCAGCAGTTCACCGGGACAGGGCGTTTATGGCTACACCTTC
TRBD2	TRBJ2-4	TRBV5-1	.	CASSPGGGGENIQYF	TGCGCCAGCAGTCCGGGAGGGGGAGGTGAAAACATTCAGTACTTC